The rows below give T cell receptor beta chains drawn from one sample of a study of T-cell reconstitution after alpha-beta-depleted transplantation in children. Each CDR3 protein gets one entry after TCRdb re-called the PCR reads with MiXCR. The sample consists of some 350,000 distinct CDR3 sequences, around 10% of them appearing once. The sequencing used PBMCs from the stem cell graft donor, collected from the stem cell graft. These TCRs come from a human donor who donated a stem cell graft to a child with acute lymphoblastic leukemia. Both conserved end residues are part of each CDR3.

cdr3_aa,j_call,v_call
CATSRDPNPRRNAYEQYF,TRBJ2-7,TRBV15
CASSLAPSVGETQYF,TRBJ2-5,TRBV12-3/TRBV12-4
CASKLSAQDYGYTF,TRBJ1-2,TRBV2
CASSPTGGRETQYF,TRBJ2-5,TRBV27
CASSVDPGREQYF,TRBJ2-7,TRBV9
CASSLGASGAEKLFF,TRBJ1-4,TRBV7-9
CASSQVWDGEAFF,TRBJ1-1,TRBV14
CSARDSGRVSYNSPLHF,TRBJ1-6,TRBV20-1
CASSRGLGSNEQFF,TRBJ2-1,TRBV7-9
CASSQGTGLAYEQYF,TRBJ2-7,TRBV3-1
CSAHLSGSSYNEQFF,TRBJ2-1,TRBV20-1
CASSLGRINQPQHF,TRBJ1-5,TRBV5-6
CASSRPGTSNEQFF,TRBJ2-1,TRBV4-1
CASSWGSGGNQPQHF,TRBJ1-5,TRBV19
CASSSGHQNTEAFF,TRBJ1-1,TRBV7-3
CASSRTDRGNIQYF,TRBJ2-4,TRBV7-8
CASSGYQSSGANVLTF,TRBJ2-6,TRBV7-2
CASSLSFFYNEQFF,TRBJ2-1,TRBV7-3
CASSFTRDIIQYF,TRBJ2-4,TRBV28
CASSPNTGQLYEQYF,TRBJ2-7,TRBV7-6
CASSYWAGGPNEQFF,TRBJ2-1,TRBV12-3/TRBV12-4
CASSLTGARPSSDYGYTF,TRBJ1-2,TRBV7-6
CASSQIPQDLYEQYF,TRBJ2-7,TRBV4-1
CAWSVSGNEQFF,TRBJ2-1,TRBV30
CASSFAGNTIYF,TRBJ1-3,TRBV12-3/TRBV12-4
CSARTSGRAYNEQFF,TRBJ2-1,TRBV20-1
CASSLVVGRGGEKLFF,TRBJ1-4,TRBV7-2
CASSQASFNYEQYF,TRBJ2-7,TRBV3-1
CASSIRGPGAAQNQETQYF,TRBJ2-5,TRBV19
CSAKLDSAITNTNNTGELFF,TRBJ2-2,TRBV20-1
CASSFPPSGGVSTDTQYF,TRBJ2-3,TRBV28
CASSQDRAYQPQHF,TRBJ1-5,TRBV4-3
CSASMVDEQFF,TRBJ2-1,TRBV20-1
CASSLGPRKLYEQYF,TRBJ2-7,TRBV12-3/TRBV12-4
CASKDRHLTYEQYF,TRBJ2-7,TRBV6-1
CASSYAETDEQYF,TRBJ2-7,TRBV6-2/TRBV6-3
CSVEDRTSVYF,TRBJ2-5,TRBV29-1
CASSLSSGFGGTEAFF,TRBJ1-1,TRBV28
CASSLILTEAFF,TRBJ1-1,TRBV7-9
CASSLLQGYDEQYF,TRBJ2-7,TRBV28
CASSLVGPTNSPLHF,TRBJ1-6,TRBV7-2
CARLLRAGHQPIQETQYF,TRBJ2-5,TRBV4-1
CASSLGQKDEAFF,TRBJ1-1,TRBV7-9
CSARGRSADEQYF,TRBJ2-7,TRBV20-1
CSARQGNSPLHF,TRBJ1-6,TRBV20-1
CASRSRGPYSGELFF,TRBJ2-2,TRBV7-8
CASGGRGGTGELFF,TRBJ2-2,TRBV3-1
CSARATASGFGKLFF,TRBJ1-4,TRBV20-1
CASSLWFSGGFGETQYF,TRBJ2-5,TRBV7-2
CASSSVATSTIYF,TRBJ1-3,TRBV6-2/TRBV6-3
CASSDPTGDAKRSPLHF,TRBJ1-6,TRBV25-1
CASSEGQGSYNEQFF,TRBJ2-1,TRBV6-1
CASGAGTVNTEAFF,TRBJ1-1,TRBV19
CASGGQANQPQHF,TRBJ1-5,TRBV6-2/TRBV6-3
CSAFDYNEQFF,TRBJ2-1,TRBV20-1
CASRGPSSYNEQFF,TRBJ2-1,TRBV19
CSVGYIREEQYF,TRBJ2-7,TRBV29-1